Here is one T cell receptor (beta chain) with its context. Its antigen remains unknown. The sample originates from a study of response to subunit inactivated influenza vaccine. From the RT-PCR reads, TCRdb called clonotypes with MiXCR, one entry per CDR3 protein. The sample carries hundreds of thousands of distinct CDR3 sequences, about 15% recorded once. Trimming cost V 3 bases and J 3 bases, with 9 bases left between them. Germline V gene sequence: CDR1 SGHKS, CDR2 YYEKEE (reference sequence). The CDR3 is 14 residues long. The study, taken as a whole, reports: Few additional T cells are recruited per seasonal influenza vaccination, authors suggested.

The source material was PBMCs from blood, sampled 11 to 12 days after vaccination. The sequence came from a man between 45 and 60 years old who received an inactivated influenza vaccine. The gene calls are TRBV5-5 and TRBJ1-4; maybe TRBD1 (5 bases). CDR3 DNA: TGTGCCAGCAGCTCTCAGGGATCTAATGAAAAACTGTTTTTT. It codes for CASSSQGSNEKLFF.